This T cell receptor beta chain is from a study of shared clonotypes between healthy human individuals. As for the study in general: CD4 naive and CD4 memory each took three plates per donor, while CD8 naive took two and CD8 memory one. Study outcomes and limitations: With a few donors compared, 4% to 5.5% of naive CD4 clonotypes were shared.

Sequencing was performed with immunoSEQ multiplex PCR; in TCRdb, only in-frame clones are kept and a portion is missing. The sample carries around 2.1 million clones, 90% to 95% recorded once. Looked up from germline, CDR1 is KGHSH and CDR2 is LQKENI. The CDR3 is 15 amino acids. V was pared by 0 bases and J by 1 base, with 2 bases of the junction left unmatched. About this clone: Antigen: not known.

Only CD45RO-negative cells positively selected for CCR7 counted as naive CD8 cells, so terminally differentiated effector memory CD45RA+ cells were excluded. The chain couples TRBV18 to TRBJ1-1, with 7 bases fitting TRBD1. The sequence was obtained from a young man in good health. Some clones in this sample may be carry-over from other donors' samples. Sequencing was done on a sample of naive CD8+ T cells from PBMCs. The CDR3 here is CASSPPRTGNTEAFF. The CDR3 nucleotides read TGTGCCAGCTCACCACCGCGGACAGGGAACACTGAAGCTTTCTTT.